This T cell receptor beta chain was observed in a study of cytomegalovirus exposure and HLA in healthy donors (dated by TCRdb to about 2017). Concerning the study at large: In an earlier analysis of 587 of the donors, about 270 Gb of sequence data and 90 million to 120 million unique TCR beta sequences from 180 million or so T cells were reported. Roughly 290 gigabases of sequencing data and around 85 million unique TCR sequences made up an early release that covered over 550 HLA-typed donors. Of the 350 to 400 genotyped donors, about 80% fell in the genetic ancestry cluster associated with self-reported Caucasian donors. The study aimed to test whether signatures of past pathogen exposure could be identified by cataloging public T cell receptors. The T cell repertoires of 550 to 850 subjects were profiled by immunosequencing and related to cytomegalovirus serostatus. Besides the first cohort of approximately 670 subjects, a separate validation cohort made up of 90 to 150 different subjects was used. To predict cytomegalovirus infection status, the study combined high-throughput TCR immunosequencing, statistical association of individual TCRs with disease status, and machine learning. A later analysis re-examined previously published TCR beta repertoires from just over 650 donors and added high-resolution HLA genotyping to investigate patterns of TCR occurrence. Rather than drawing on any new phenotypic data, the later analysis identified candidate immune exposures from TCR beta sequences and the way those sequences occurred across donors. In an earlier analysis of 500 to 650 of the donors, high-throughput TCR beta sequencing was used to judge whether each TCR beta V gene segment behaved as functional or pseudogenic. Donor age, sex, ethnicity and CMV serostatus were compiled alongside the repertoire data. A later genetic analysis took genome-wide SNP genotypes for about 60% of the roughly 670 donors and used that subset as a discovery cohort. All discovery cohort repertoires had been generated on a single sequencing platform. HLA typing included class I and class II loci at four-digit resolution. The number of donors typed differed by locus, with about 629-640 for A, B, C, DRB1 and DQB1, roughly 520 for DQA1, 600 to 610 for DPA1, and over 400 for DPB1. About five DR-DQ haplotypes were treated as single units for association and clustering because of strong linkage in the cohort. On average, roughly 200,000 unique TCR beta nucleotide sequences were sequenced per donor among 398 genotyped donors of the cohort, with about 19% of those sequences being non-productive.

The cohort consisted of 670 or so healthy bone marrow donors. At the time of sampling, every cohort member was nominally healthy, though immune exposures that went unrecorded were likely present. The donor was CMV seronegative and belonged to the group of 352 seronegative cohort members. A peripheral blood sample was collected from each donor, and TCR beta sequencing was performed on peripheral blood mononuclear cells. The Qiagen DNeasy Blood Extraction Kit was used to extract genomic DNA from the blood cell samples. The full study reports these points: Cytomegalovirus status was reported to be diagnosed by the classifier with high specificity and sensitivity in both the original and validation cohorts. In the study, 150 to 200 TCR beta chains were listed as associated with cytomegalovirus. According to a later analysis, TCR association rates differed among HLA loci, with DRB1 alleles showing the most associated TCRs and HLA-C alleles showing the fewest. V-gene and J-gene trimming of TCR beta chains was associated with a missense DCLRE1C variant in a later genetic analysis, and the association was replicated in an independent cohort. A few of the identified cytomegalovirus-associated TCR beta chains were confirmed in vitro to be specific for cytomegalovirus antigens. Compared with equally common non-associated chains, HLA-associated TCR beta chains in a later analysis were more clonally expanded and had lower generation probabilities. Immune exposure information for the cohort was limited to CMV serostatus. A group of highly shared sequence variants was considered likely to be a technical artifact of the sequencing pipeline. A later analysis associated 16,951 TCR beta sequences with specific HLA alleles at a false discovery rate of 0.05. Across donors, most TCR sequences were observed very rarely, whereas some public TCRs were present in many individuals. Presence/absence analyses assumed roughly uniform sequencing depth across donors, an assumption that may not hold. Compared with the approximately 700-donor mean, donors in an Asian-associated ancestry cluster had fewer N-insertions in productive TCRs, according to a later genetic analysis. The cohort was sequenced for TCR beta chains only, and without alpha or paired-chain data the features that could be detected were limited. According to a later analysis, parvovirus B19, influenza, CMV and Epstein-Barr virus appeared linked to several top co-occurrence clusters. The authors suggested that the approach could potentially be extended to other disease states and immunological phenotypes. A further reported finding was that TCR beta sequences accurately predicted the HLA-A and HLA-B alleles for most subjects in the first cohort. Strong co-occurrence of HLA alleles, especially DR and DQ, made assigning TCR associations to individual alleles difficult. Because HLA typing was unavailable for some donors at each locus, only the typed subset was used in association tests. A later analysis found that most CMV-associated TCR beta chains appeared HLA-restricted, with HLA associations seemingly driven largely by CMV exposure. Some 16 rarely observed V segments, including chromosome 9 orphons, were excluded from the earlier analysis of a few hundred of the donors because counts were too low. An earlier analysis of approximately 540 of the donors showed that most TCR beta V segments appeared in productive rearrangements either about 87% or about 30% of the time, which broadly matched IMGT annotations. Correlated functional status among segregating V segments might be attributable to linkage disequilibrium, but an unknown experimental factor could not be ruled out. Because the 87-base-pair reads could not distinguish some IMGT-functional V segments, including TRBV6-2 and TRBV6-3, those segments were excluded.

The library relied on the immunoSEQ multiplex PCR assay. A mixture of 60 forward primers for TCR Vbeta segments and 13 reverse primers for TCR Jbeta segments was used in the multiplex PCR. A multiplex PCR assay on genomic DNA amplified the CDR3 region of rearranged TCR beta genes. Amplified TCR beta libraries were sequenced as 87-base-pair reads on the Illumina HiSeq System. Turning to the authors' computational methods: A later analysis counted tens of millions of unique TCR beta chains across the approximately 700 repertoires, and approximately 11 million of these chains were shared by at least two donors. Raw reads were error-corrected and collapsed into unique sequences by a nearest-neighbor algorithm in which closely related sequences were merged to remove PCR and sequencing errors. To assign V, D and J gene segments, CDR3 sequences were aligned to IMGT reference sequences. Each retained sequence needed at least a six-nucleotide match to both a V gene segment and a J gene segment. A rearrangement counted as productive if the CDR3 had no stop codons and remained in frame with V and J, and every other rearrangement counted as non-productive. CDR3 was defined by IMGT convention, running from the second conserved V-encoded cysteine to the conserved J-encoded phenylalanine. The earlier analysis of a few hundred of the donors excluded any sequence lacking an unambiguous match to a single V gene segment. An earlier analysis of about 600 of the donors called V segments functional above 56.7% productive rearrangements and segregating when the between-donor standard deviation exceeded 5%. A statistical classification framework was built for diagnosing cytomegalovirus status from the catalog of TCR beta chain sequences. In a later analysis, V and J genes were assigned by comparing TCR nucleotide sequences against IMGT/GENE-DB human TR gene sequences. The TCRdist pipeline was used in a later analysis to assign CDR3 sequences and most-parsimonious VDJ recombination scenarios. In a later analysis, each TCR beta chain was defined by its CDR3 amino acid sequence together with its V-gene family, and reads lacking a unique V-gene family were excluded. As a way to deal with suspected cross-contamination and a sequencing artifact, a later analysis dropped 640 or so nucleotide sequences that were highly shared and had low generation probability. A later analysis calculated a clonal expansion index for each public chain from normalized within-repertoire ranks of inferred template counts. In a later analysis, generation probabilities were computed with a VDJ recombination model fitted to out-of-frame rearrangements, and the resulting probabilities were checked against IGoR. In a later analysis, hypergeometric tests were used to score TCR-TCR, TCR-HLA and TCR-CMV co-occurrence, with a repertoire-size bias correction applied to TCR pairs. To estimate false discovery rates, a later analysis permuted the HLA or CMV assignments 20 times. In a later analysis, co-occurring TCRs were grouped with DBSCAN, and TCRdist sequence similarity was added when clustering was performed within HLA-allele-positive subsets. Repertoires with fewer than 30,000 or more than 120,000 public chains, plus five repertoires with anomalous nucleotide sharing, were excluded from co-occurrence clustering. TCRdb re-hosts the immuneACCESS table, in-frame sequences only. Its copies lack some clones; in the studies checked, an unresolved V gene accounts for under half of them, and the cause for the rest is not known. V and J calls and clone size follow that table, whereas D and trimming were derived from the DNA. Across this sample there are about 210,000 clones, with 75% to 80% seen only once. 1.8% of the sample rests with the top ten.

On this clone: What this receptor recognizes is not known. No base-level quality is on record; no much larger clone is a single base apart.

CDR1 is given as SGHVS and CDR2 as FNYEAQ, both from the germline V gene. The CDR3, cysteine through phenylalanine, is 13 amino acids long. Of the read, only the CDR3 DNA is kept; its 39 bases are in frame from base 1. V gives up 1 base and J gives up 6 bases, and the segment between their germline ends measures 10 bases. The origin of this receptor is a male donor in good health and CMV-seronegative. Source material: PBMCs. Here the chain combines TRBV7-6 and TRBJ2-7; 5 matching bases give a weak D call of TRBD2. The CDR3 region has the sequence CASSLELDGEQYF. Read as DNA, the sequence is TGTGCCAGCAGCTTAGAACTAGACGGCGAGCAGTACTTC.